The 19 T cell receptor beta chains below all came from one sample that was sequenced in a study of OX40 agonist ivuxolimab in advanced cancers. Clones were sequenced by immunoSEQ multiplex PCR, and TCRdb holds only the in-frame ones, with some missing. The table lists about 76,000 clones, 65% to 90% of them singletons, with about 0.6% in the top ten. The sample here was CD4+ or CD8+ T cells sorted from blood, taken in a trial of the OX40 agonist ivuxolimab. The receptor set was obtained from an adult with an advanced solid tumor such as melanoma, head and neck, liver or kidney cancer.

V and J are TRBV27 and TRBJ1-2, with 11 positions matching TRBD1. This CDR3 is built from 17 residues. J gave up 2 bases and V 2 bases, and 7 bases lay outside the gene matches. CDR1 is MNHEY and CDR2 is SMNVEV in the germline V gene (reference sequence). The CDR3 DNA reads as TGTGCCAGCAGTTTAGTGGGGACAGGGGGGAGGAACTATGGCTACACCTTC. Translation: CASSLVGTGGRNYGYTF.

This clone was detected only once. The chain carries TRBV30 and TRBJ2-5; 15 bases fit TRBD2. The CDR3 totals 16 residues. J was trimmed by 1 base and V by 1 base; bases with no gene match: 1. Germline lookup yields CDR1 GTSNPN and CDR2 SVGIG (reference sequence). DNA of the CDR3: TGTGCCTGGAGTGCGGGACTAGCGGGGGGCCAAGAGACCCAGTACTTC. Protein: CAWSAGLAGGQETQYF.

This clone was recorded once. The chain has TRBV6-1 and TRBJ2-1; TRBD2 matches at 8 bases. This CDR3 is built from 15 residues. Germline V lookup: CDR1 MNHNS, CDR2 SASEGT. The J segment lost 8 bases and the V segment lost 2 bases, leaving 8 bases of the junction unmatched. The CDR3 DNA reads TGTGCCAGCAGTGAACGTGCCGCCGGGAGGGATGAGCAGTTCTTC. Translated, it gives CASSERAAGRDEQFF.

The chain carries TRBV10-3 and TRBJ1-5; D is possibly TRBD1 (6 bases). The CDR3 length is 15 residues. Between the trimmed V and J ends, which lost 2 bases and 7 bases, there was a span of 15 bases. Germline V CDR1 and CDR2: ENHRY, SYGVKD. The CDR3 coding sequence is TGTGCCATCAGTGAGCGAGGGGGAGGAGGGCAGCCCCAGCATTTT. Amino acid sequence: CAISERGGGGQPQHF.

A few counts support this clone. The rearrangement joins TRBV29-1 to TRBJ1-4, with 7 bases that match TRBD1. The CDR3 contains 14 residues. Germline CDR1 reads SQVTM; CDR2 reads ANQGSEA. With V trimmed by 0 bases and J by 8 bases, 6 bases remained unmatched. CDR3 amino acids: CSVEDRDSREKLFF. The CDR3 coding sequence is TGCAGCGTTGAAGATCGGGACAGTCGAGAAAAACTGTTTTTT.

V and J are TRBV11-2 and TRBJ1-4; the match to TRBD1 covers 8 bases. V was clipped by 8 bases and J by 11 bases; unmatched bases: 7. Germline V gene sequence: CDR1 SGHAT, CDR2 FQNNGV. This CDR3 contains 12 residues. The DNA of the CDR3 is TGTGCCAGCGCAGGACAGGGAGGGAAACTGTTTTTT. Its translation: CASAGQGGKLFF.

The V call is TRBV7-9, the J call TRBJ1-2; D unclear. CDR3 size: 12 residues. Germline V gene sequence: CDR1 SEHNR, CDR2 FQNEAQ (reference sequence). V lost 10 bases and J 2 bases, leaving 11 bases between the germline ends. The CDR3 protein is CATPGGNYGYTF. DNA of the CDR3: TGTGCCACCCCCGGAGGGAACTATGGCTACACCTTC.

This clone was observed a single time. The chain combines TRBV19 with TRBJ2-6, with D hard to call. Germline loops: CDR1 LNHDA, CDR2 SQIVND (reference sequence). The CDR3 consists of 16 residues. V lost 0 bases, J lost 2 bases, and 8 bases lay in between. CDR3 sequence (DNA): TGTGCCAGTAGTATAGATTTTAACGCTGGGGCCAACGTCCTGACTTTC. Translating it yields CASSIDFNAGANVLTF.

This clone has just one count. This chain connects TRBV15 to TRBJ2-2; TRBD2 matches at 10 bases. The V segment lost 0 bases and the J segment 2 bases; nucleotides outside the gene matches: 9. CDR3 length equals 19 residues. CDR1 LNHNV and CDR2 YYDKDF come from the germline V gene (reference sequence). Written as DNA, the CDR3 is TGTGCCACCAGCAGAGATGGGGGACTAGCGTGGGATAACACCGGGGAGCTGTTTTTT. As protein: CATSRDGGLAWDNTGELFF.

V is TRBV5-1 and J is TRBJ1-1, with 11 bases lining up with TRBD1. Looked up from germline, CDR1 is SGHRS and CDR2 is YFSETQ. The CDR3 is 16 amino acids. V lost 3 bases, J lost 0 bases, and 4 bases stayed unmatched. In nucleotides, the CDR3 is TGCGCCAGCAGCTCGGACAGGGGGCCCCTGAACACTGAAGCTTTCTTT. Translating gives CASSSDRGPLNTEAFF. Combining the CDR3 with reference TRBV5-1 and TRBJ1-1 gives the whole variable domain KAGVTQTPRYLIKTRGQQVTLSCSPISGHRSVSWYQQTPGQGLQFLFEYFSETQRNKGNFPGRFSGRQFSNSRSEMNVSTLELGDSALYLCASSSDRGPLNTEAFFGQGTRLTVV.

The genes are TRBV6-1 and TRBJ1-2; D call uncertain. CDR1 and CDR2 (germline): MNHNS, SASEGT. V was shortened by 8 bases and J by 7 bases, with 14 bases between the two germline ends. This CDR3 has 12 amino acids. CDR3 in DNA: TGTGCCAGCCCTAGGGATGCGGGTGGCTACACCTTC. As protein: CASPRDAGGYTF.

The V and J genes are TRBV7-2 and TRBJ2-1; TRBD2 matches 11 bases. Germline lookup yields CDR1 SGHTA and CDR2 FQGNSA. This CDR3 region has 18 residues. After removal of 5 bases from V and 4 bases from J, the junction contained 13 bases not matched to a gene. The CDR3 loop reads CASSHRGPGTSGYNEQFF. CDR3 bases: TGTGCCAGCAGCCACCGAGGCCCCGGGACTAGCGGTTACAATGAGCAGTTCTTC. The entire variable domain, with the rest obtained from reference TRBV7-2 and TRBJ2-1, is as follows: GAGVSQSPSNKVTEKGKDVELRCDPISGHTALYWYRQSLGQGLEFLIYFQGNSAPDKSGLPSDRFSAERTGGSVSTLTIQRTQQEDSAVYLCASSHRGPGTSGYNEQFFGPGTRLTVL.

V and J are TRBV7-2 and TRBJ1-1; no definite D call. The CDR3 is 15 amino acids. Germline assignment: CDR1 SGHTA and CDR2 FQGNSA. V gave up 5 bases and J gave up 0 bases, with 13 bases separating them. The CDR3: CASSHDWGLNTEAFF. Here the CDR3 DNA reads TGTGCCAGCAGCCACGACTGGGGTTTGAACACTGAAGCTTTCTTT.

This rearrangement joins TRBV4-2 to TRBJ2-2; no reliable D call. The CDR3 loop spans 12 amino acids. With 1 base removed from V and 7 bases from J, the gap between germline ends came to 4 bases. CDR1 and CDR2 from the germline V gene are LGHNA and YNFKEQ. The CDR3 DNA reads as TGTGCCAGCAGCCAAGTGGACGGGGAGCTGTTTTTT. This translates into CASSQVDGELFF.

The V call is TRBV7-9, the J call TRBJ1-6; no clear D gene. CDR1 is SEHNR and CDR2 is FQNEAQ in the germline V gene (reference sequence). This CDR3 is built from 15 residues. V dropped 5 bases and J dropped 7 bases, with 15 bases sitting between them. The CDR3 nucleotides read TGTGCCAGCAGCCCGGTAAGCCGTACGAATTCACCCCTCCACTTT. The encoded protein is CASSPVSRTNSPLHF.

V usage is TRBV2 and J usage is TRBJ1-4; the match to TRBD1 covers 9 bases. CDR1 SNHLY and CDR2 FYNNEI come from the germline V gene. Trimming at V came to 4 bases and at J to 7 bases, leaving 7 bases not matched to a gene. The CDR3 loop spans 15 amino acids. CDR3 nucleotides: TGTGCCAGCAGTGCCCTTGGGACAGGGACTGAAAAACTGTTTTTT. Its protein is CASSALGTGTEKLFF.

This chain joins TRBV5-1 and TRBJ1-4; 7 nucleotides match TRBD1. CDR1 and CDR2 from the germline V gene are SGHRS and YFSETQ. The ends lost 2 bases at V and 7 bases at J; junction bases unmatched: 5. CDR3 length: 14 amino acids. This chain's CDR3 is CASSLQGFGEKLFF. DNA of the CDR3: TGCGCCAGCAGCTTACAGGGGTTCGGTGAAAAACTGTTTTTT.

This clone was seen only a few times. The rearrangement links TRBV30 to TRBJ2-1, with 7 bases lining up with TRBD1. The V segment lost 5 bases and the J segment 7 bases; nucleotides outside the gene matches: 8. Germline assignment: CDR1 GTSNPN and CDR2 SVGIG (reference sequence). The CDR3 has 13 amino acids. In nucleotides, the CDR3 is TGTGCCTGGGACGAGAACAGGGGAAATGAGCAGTTCTTC. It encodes CAWDENRGNEQFF.

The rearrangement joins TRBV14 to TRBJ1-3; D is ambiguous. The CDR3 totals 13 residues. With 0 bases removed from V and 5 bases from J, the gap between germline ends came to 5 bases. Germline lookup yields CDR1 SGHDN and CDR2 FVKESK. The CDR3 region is CASSQERRNTIYF. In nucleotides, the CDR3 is TGTGCCAGCAGCCAAGAGAGACGAAACACCATATATTTT.